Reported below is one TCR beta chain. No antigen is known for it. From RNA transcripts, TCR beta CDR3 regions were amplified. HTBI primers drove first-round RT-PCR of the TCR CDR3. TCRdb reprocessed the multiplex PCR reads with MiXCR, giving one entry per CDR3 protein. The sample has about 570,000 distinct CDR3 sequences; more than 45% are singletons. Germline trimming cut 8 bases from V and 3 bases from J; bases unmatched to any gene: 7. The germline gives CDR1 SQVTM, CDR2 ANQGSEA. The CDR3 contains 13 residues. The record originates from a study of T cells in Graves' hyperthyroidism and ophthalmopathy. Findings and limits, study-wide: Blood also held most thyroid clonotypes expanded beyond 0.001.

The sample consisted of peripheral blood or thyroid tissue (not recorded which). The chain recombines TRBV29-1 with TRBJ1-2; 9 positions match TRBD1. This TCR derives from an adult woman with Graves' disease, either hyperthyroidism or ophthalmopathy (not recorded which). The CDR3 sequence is CSSRTGDDYGYTF. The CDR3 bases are TGCAGCTCCCGGACAGGGGATGACTATGGCTACACCTTC.